These T cell receptor beta chains were read from a single sample in a study of cytomegalovirus exposure and HLA in healthy donors. Clones were read by immunoSEQ multiplex PCR, and TCRdb kept only the in-frame ones, dropping some. There are about 200,000 clones in the sample; about 83% occur only once, and about 16% lies in the top ten. Sequenced material: PBMCs. These receptors came from a man aged 35 to 55 in good health and CMV-seronegative. Each CDR3 is given with its conserved first and last residue. A D gene is named only where the DNA matches it firmly. Not all rows give a size; the values are once, few, many and, for expanded clones, a class.

>TRBV6-4|TRBJ2-5|TRBD2|.
TGTGCCAGCAGTGATAGCGGGGGCGGGACCCAGTACTTC
CASSDSGGGTQYF
>TRBV7-3|TRBJ2-2|.|.
TGTGCCAGCAGCTTAGTCGGTCATTATACCGGGGAGCTGTTTTTT
CASSLVGHYTGELFF
>TRBV20-1|TRBJ1-2|TRBD1|.
TGCAGTGCTGGGGACAGGGCCGGCTACACCTTC
CSAGDRAGYTF
>TRBV27|TRBJ1-5|TRBD1|.
TGTGCCAGCGGGACAGGGGGCGGTGTCCCCCATCAGCCCCAGCATTTT
CASGTGGGVPHQPQHF
>TRBV7-7|TRBJ2-3|.|once
TGTGCCAGCAGCCCAGGACACACCAAAACAACAGATACGCAGTATTTT
CASSPGHTKTTDTQYF
>TRBV21-1|TRBJ1-4|.|few
TGTGCCAGCAGCAGCGCAGGCCATCTTGGGACAGGGCTTTGTGAAAAACTGTTTTTT
CASSSAGHLGTGLCEKLFF
>TRBV6-6|TRBJ2-3|TRBD2|few
TGTGCCAGCATTGTAGCGGGGGGCGGTTCAGATACGCAGTATTTT
CASIVAGGGSDTQYF
>TRBV30|TRBJ2-5|.|.
TGTGCCTGGAGTGTACGGGAGACCCAGTACTTC
CAWSVRETQYF
>TRBV7-9|TRBJ2-1|TRBD2|.
TGTTCCAGCAGCCTAAGAGAGGGGCTAGCGGAATACAATGAGTGGCAGTTCTTC
CSSSLREGLAEYNEWQFF
>TRBV5-6|TRBJ2-7|TRBD1|.
TGTGCCAGCCCCACCGAGTGGGACAGGTCCCCCTACGAGCAGTACTTC
CASPTEWDRSPYEQYF
>TRBV20-1|TRBJ2-5|.|.
TGCAGTGCTAGTGGGCGAGAGACCCAGTACTTC
CSASGRETQYF
>TRBV7-9|TRBJ2-2|TRBD1|.
TGTGCCAGCAGCTTAACTCCCGGGACAGGGTATAGGAACACCGGGGAGCTGTTTTTT
CASSLTPGTGYRNTGELFF
>TRBV2|TRBJ1-5|.|.
TGTGCCAGCAGTGGGGAAGCGGTCCCCCAGCATTTT
CASSGEAVPQHF
>TRBV30|TRBJ1-2|TRBD1|.
TGTGCCTGGAGACAGGGGTCAGGCCAAGGCTACACCTTC
CAWRQGSGQGYTF
>TRBV15|TRBJ1-5|.|.
TGTGCCACCAGCAGAGTCCAGGGGCAGGGACAGCCCCAGCATTTT
CATSRVQGQGQPQHF
>TRBV5-1|TRBJ1-5|.|.
TGCGCCAGCAGCCCTGGAGAGACGCGTCAGCCCCAGCATTTT
CASSPGETRQPQHF
>TRBV5-1|TRBJ1-1|.|.
TGCGCCAGCAGCCTAGAGGGAGCTGGGACTGAAGCTTTCTTT
CASSLEGAGTEAFF
>TRBV9|TRBJ2-5|.|once
TGTGCCAGCAGCGCGTACCAAGAGACCCAGTACTTC
CASSAYQETQYF
>TRBV2|TRBJ2-1|TRBD2|.
TGTGCCAGCAGGCTGACTAGCGGGAGGGCCTCCGGAAATGAGCAGTTCTTC
CASRLTSGRASGNEQFF
>TRBV14|TRBJ2-6|TRBD1|.
TGTGCCAGCAGCCCCTGGACAGGGGCCAACTCTGGGGCCAACGTCCTGACTTTC
CASSPWTGANSGANVLTF
>TRBV5-5|TRBJ2-5|TRBD1|.
TGTGCCAGCAGATTGACAGGGGGAGAGACCCAGTACTTC
CASRLTGGETQYF
>TRBV19|TRBJ2-7|.|.
TGTGCCAGTAGTCCGGACAACCCAGGATCCTACGAGCAGTACTTC
CASSPDNPGSYEQYF
>TRBV7-2|TRBJ2-1|TRBD2|.
TGTGCCAGCAGCCCTTCGGGACTAGCGGGATTATATGAGCAGTTCTTC
CASSPSGLAGLYEQFF
>TRBV7-2|TRBJ2-1|TRBD1|.
TGTGCCAGCAGCTTAGTGGGGACAGCTAATAACAATGAGCAGTTCTTC
CASSLVGTANNNEQFF
>TRBV29-1|TRBJ1-2|.|few
TGCAGCGTTGTATACCTGGGGGCACAGGGCTATGGCTACACCTTC
CSVVYLGAQGYGYTF
>TRBV5-6|TRBJ1-2|.|.
TGTGCCAGCAGCTTGGGTCCGGGGGTCGACTATGGCTACACCTTC
CASSLGPGVDYGYTF
>TRBV19|TRBJ2-7|TRBD1|.
TGTGCCAGTAGTATTCGACAGGGCACCTCCTACGAGCAGTACTTC
CASSIRQGTSYEQYF
>TRBV6-5|TRBJ1-6|.|.
TGTGCCAGCCAGGCAGGGGTCTATAATTCACCCCTCCACTTT
CASQAGVYNSPLHF
>TRBV5-1|TRBJ2-7|.|.
TGCGCCAGCAGCTTGGGCGGCAGCTCCTACGAGCAGTACTTC
CASSLGGSSYEQYF
>TRBV10-2|TRBJ1-5|TRBD1|few
TGCGCCAGCAGTTTACAGGGGAGGCAGCCCCAGCATTTT
CASSLQGRQPQHF
>TRBV7-3|TRBJ2-5|.|.
TGTGCCAGCAGCTATGACGGGACTCCGGGGACCCAGTACTTC
CASSYDGTPGTQYF
>TRBV6-5|TRBJ1-2|.|.
TGTGCCAGCAGTTACTCTCCGGGACAATACACCTTC
CASSYSPGQYTF
>TRBV2|TRBJ2-1|.|.
TGTGCCAGCAGGATACAGGGCTTTCACAATGAGCAGTTCTTC
CASRIQGFHNEQFF
>TRBV18|TRBJ2-7|.|.
TGTGCCAGCTCACTTGAACAGGGATATCCCTACGAGCAGTACTTC
CASSLEQGYPYEQYF
>TRBV15|TRBJ1-1|.|.
TGTGCCACCAGCAGAGATCGAGGAGGGTTGGCTGAAGCTTTCTTT
CATSRDRGGLAEAFF
>TRBV11-2|TRBJ1-1|.|.
TGTGCCAGCAGCTTAAAGGGGCAGGGCACTGAAGCTTTCTTT
CASSLKGQGTEAFF
>TRBV6-5|TRBJ1-6|TRBD1|.
TGTGCCAGCAGCTACGGGACAGGGATTGACTCACCCCTCCACTTT
CASSYGTGIDSPLHF
>TRBV6-1|TRBJ1-6|TRBD1|few
TGTGCCAGCGTCGAAGGGACAGGGTTATATTCACCCCTCCACTTT
CASVEGTGLYSPLHF
>TRBV7-9|TRBJ2-3|TRBD2|.
TGTGCCAGCAGCTTTGGGGCTAGCGGGAGGGCCGGCACAGATACGCAGTATTTT
CASSFGASGRAGTDTQYF
>TRBV4-2|TRBJ2-1|.|.
TGTGCCAGCAGCCGTGCCGCGGATCCATCGCCCGATGAGCAGTTCTTC
CASSRAADPSPDEQFF
>TRBV5-5|TRBJ2-3|TRBD2|.
TGTGCCAGCAGCCTCGGACTAGCGGGAGGGCCTCGGACAGATACGCAGTATTTT
CASSLGLAGGPRTDTQYF
>TRBV5-1|TRBJ2-1|TRBD2|.
TGCGCCAGCAGCCCGGGAGGGGGGTCCTACAATGAGCAGTTCTTC
CASSPGGGSYNEQFF
>TRBV4-1|TRBJ2-1|.|.
TGCGCCAGCAGCACCCTACCTCCCAGGGTTTGGAAAAATGAGCAGTTCTTC
CASSTLPPRVWKNEQFF
>TRBV9|TRBJ1-4|.|.
TGTGCCAGCAGCGCCCTCGGCAGGGAAGGGGCTGAAAAACTGTTTTTT
CASSALGREGAEKLFF
>TRBV7-2|TRBJ1-1|.|few
TGTGCCAGCAGCAAGGGGGGGGCGGTGAACACTGAAGCTTTCTTT
CASSKGGAVNTEAFF
>TRBV13|TRBJ2-3|TRBD2|few
TGTGCCAGCAGCCTCCTCGGACTAGCCACAGATACGCAGTATTTT
CASSLLGLATDTQYF
>TRBV7-9|TRBJ2-7|TRBD2|.
TGTGCCAGCAGCTTCACTAGCGGGGGCTCCTACGAGCAGTACTTC
CASSFTSGGSYEQYF
>TRBV5-1|TRBJ2-1|TRBD2|once
TGCGCCAGCAGCTTTCGTCTAGCGGGAGGGAGGTCCTACAATGAGCAGTTCTTC
CASSFRLAGGRSYNEQFF
>TRBV7-9|TRBJ1-3|.|few
TGTGCCAGCAGCTTAAACTTTGGAAACACCATATATTTT
CASSLNFGNTIYF
>TRBV11-2|TRBJ1-6|.|.
TGTGCCAGCAGCTTTGTACTTTATAATTCACCCCTCCACTTT
CASSFVLYNSPLHF
>TRBV4-1|TRBJ1-3|.|.
TGCGCCAGCAGCCAGAGGGAATCTGGAAACACCATATATTTT
CASSQRESGNTIYF
>TRBV7-8|TRBJ2-7|TRBD2|.
TGTGCCAGCAGCCTCGGGACTAACGAGCAGTACTTC
CASSLGTNEQYF
>TRBV6-1|TRBJ1-2|TRBD1|.
TGTGCCAGCAGTCCCAGGGACAGGGGGCCGGTCAGCTACACCTTC
CASSPRDRGPVSYTF
>TRBV7-3|TRBJ2-1|TRBD2|.
TGTGCCAGCAGCTTTCGACTAGCGGGTATCAATGAGCAGTTCTTC
CASSFRLAGINEQFF
>TRBV27|TRBJ2-7|TRBD1|.
TGTGCCAGCAGTGCCCCCGGGACAGGGGGTCACGAGCAGTACTTC
CASSAPGTGGHEQYF
>TRBV4-1|TRBJ2-4|.|.
TGCGCCAGCAGCCAAGAATTGGGGGCTAGGGCCAAAAACATTCAGTACTTC
CASSQELGARAKNIQYF
>TRBV15|TRBJ2-3|.|few
TGTGCCACCAGCAGAGATTCCGTCCCGGGGACTAGCACAGATACGCAGTATTTT
CATSRDSVPGTSTDTQYF
>TRBV4-2|TRBJ2-7|.|.
TGTGCCAGCAGCGCCGGTCACTCCTACGAGCAGTACTTC
CASSAGHSYEQYF
>TRBV9|TRBJ2-7|TRBD1|.
TGTGCCAGCAGCGTAGGGGACAGGGGGTACGAGCAGTACTTC
CASSVGDRGYEQYF